The 8 T cell receptor beta chains given below trace back to one sample, sequenced in a study of response to subunit inactivated influenza vaccine. TCRdb re-called the RT-PCR reads through MiXCR, storing one row per CDR3 protein. Here the sample spans roughly 780,000 distinct CDR3 sequences, about 18% being singletons. The source was PBMCs from blood, collected approximately 5 days after vaccination. The receptors come from a man aged 50 to 60 who received an inactivated influenza vaccine.

This clonotype came up a few times. V and J are TRBV20-1 and TRBJ2-3, with D unclear. Trimming cost V 6 bases and J 0 bases, with 13 bases left between them. This CDR3 has 14 residues. From germline, CDR1 is DFQATT and CDR2 SNEGSKA (reference sequence). CDR3 residues: CSASLLLSTDTQYF. The DNA for the CDR3 is TGCAGTGCGTCGCTACTGTTAAGCACAGATACGCAGTATTTT.

This clonotype was detected ten times or more. The chain links TRBV10-3 to TRBJ1-6, with 7 nucleotides matching TRBD1. CDR3 length: 13 residues. V shed 6 bases and J 12 bases; nucleotides not matched to a gene: 8. CDR1 and CDR2 (germline): ENHRY, SYGVKD. CDR3 loop: CAIRETGSVPLHF. The CDR3 nucleotides read TGTGCCATCAGGGAGACAGGGAGTGTACCCCTCCACTTT.

In its sample, this clonotype was seen a few times. A much larger clone lies a single base off, so this may be a read error. This chain joins TRBV5-1 and TRBJ2-7, with 9 bases lining up with TRBD2. The CDR3 covers 14 residues. With V trimmed by 6 bases and J by 5 bases, 9 bases remained unmatched. Per germline, CDR1 SGHRS and CDR2 YFSETQ. CDR3 DNA: TGCGCCAGCACCGGGGCGGGAGGGTCCAACGAGCAGTACTTC. It specifies CASTGAGGSNEQYF.

The sample holds one count of this clonotype. The V call is TRBV5-1, the J call TRBJ2-1, with TRBD1 matching over 9 bases. Germline V gene lookup returns CDR1 SGHRS and CDR2 YFSETQ. The CDR3 extends over 18 amino acids. The V segment lost 4 bases and the J segment 2 bases; nucleotides outside the gene matches: 13. The DNA of the CDR3 is TGCGCCAGCAGCCTCCACTCCGGGACAGGGAGCCCCTACAATGAGCAGTTCTTC. Amino acids: CASSLHSGTGSPYNEQFF.

This clonotype was seen only a few times. The gene calls are TRBV19 and TRBJ2-3, with D possibly TRBD1 on 6 matching bases. Germline V gives CDR1 LNHDA, CDR2 SQIVND (reference sequence). The CDR3 length is 13 residues. V lost 8 bases and J lost 4, with 13 bases in between. The CDR3 coding sequence is TGTGCCAGTTCTACAGGGCTCCCAGATACGCAGTATTTT. It codes for CASSTGLPDTQYF.

In this sample, this clonotype turned up a few times. The gene calls are TRBV20-1 and TRBJ1-2; 7 bases agree with TRBD1. CDR1 DFQATT and CDR2 SNEGSKA come from the germline V gene (reference sequence). This CDR3 comprises 12 residues. V lost 6 bases to trimming and J lost 9 bases; unmatched junction nucleotides: 10. The CDR3 bases are TGCAGTGCCCCCGACAGGGTAGAGAGCTACACCTTC. It codes for CSAPDRVESYTF.

The chain joins TRBV6-5 to TRBJ1-6, with 10 bases that match TRBD1. This CDR3 has 17 residues. Trimming took 2 bases from V and 9 from J; bases not matched to a gene: 10. Germline CDR1 and CDR2: MNHEY and SVGAGI. The CDR3 sequence is CASSYVRQGANGSPLHF. Written as DNA, the CDR3 is TGTGCCAGCAGTTACGTTAGACAGGGGGCTAATGGTTCACCCCTCCACTTT.

This clonotype occurred a few times. V and J are TRBV27 and TRBJ2-7, with D maybe TRBD2 (5 bases). CDR1 is MNHEY, CDR2 SMNVEV, per germline (reference sequence). The germline V and J ends were trimmed by 2 bases and 6 bases, with 11 bases remaining between them. The CDR3 length is 13 residues. The CDR3 loop is CASSLLAEGEQYF. For the CDR3, the DNA is TGTGCCAGCAGTTTACTGGCCGAGGGCGAGCAGTACTTC.